The TCR beta chain described here comes from a study of CD8+ T cells in alopecia areata. Study-wide points: Scalp sequencing also captures normal skin's resident alphabeta T cells. Mouse data revealed clearer TCR sharing than patient data did, a gap possibly tied to HLA.

This clone turned up a few times. Its antigen is not known. Mouse gene names and germline throughout. The read halts 4 residues ahead of the CDR3 end, with the missing end drawn from the germline J gene. Germline V gene data show CDR1 as NSQYPW and CDR2 as LRSPGD (reference sequence). The length of the CDR3 is 15 residues. The J segment lost 0 bases and the V segment lost 5 bases, leaving 5 bases of the junction unmatched. Cutaneous lymph node cells were pooled, and they were sorted using CD4, CD8alpha, NKG2D, NKG2ACE and other markers. Extracted from the samples, RNA was reverse transcribed into cDNA to serve as the sequencing template. Generated by immunoSEQ multiplex PCR, the TCRdb table keeps only in-frame clones and is missing some. The sample holds around 300,000 clones, and no clone turns up only once.

The receptor comes from a C3H/HeJ mouse with alopecia areata. MHC haplotype: H2-k. Material: CD4+ T cells sorted from a lymph node. The J gene is TRBJ2-4, the V gene TRBV1; TRBD1 agrees at 7 bases. CDR3 loop: CTCSPGTDSQNTLYF. The sequenced CDR3 bases are TGCACCTGCAGTCCCGGGACAGATAGTCAAAAC.